The 15 T cell receptor beta chains given below trace back to one sample, sequenced in a study of blood T cell repertoires in COVID-19. Assay used: immunoSEQ multiplex PCR; TCRdb lists only in-frame clones, some missing. Seen here are about 260,000 clones, around 86% observed once, and the top ten hold approximately 2%. Sequencing input: PBMCs or T cells enriched from blood (not recorded which). Every receptor here comes from a woman aged 45-65 years who had recovered from COVID-19.

The chain's CDR3 is CAWSPGTANTEAFF. In nucleotides, the CDR3 is TGTGCCTGGAGTCCCGGGACAGCGAACACTGAAGCTTTCTTT. V is TRBV30 and J is TRBJ1-1, with 7 bases aligning to TRBD1. V was pared by 2 bases and J by 1 base, with 4 bases of the junction left unmatched. Looked up from germline, CDR1 is GTSNPN and CDR2 is SVGIG (reference sequence). The CDR3 extends over 14 amino acids.

Written as DNA, the CDR3 is TGTGCCATCAGTGAGTCAAGGACAGGGCCAGATACGCAGTATTTT. Protein sequence: CAISESRTGPDTQYF. This chain connects TRBV10-3 to TRBJ2-3; 8 bases fit TRBD1. There are 15 residues in the CDR3. The ends lost 0 bases at V and 4 bases at J; junction bases unmatched: 3. The germline V gene encodes CDR1 ENHRY and CDR2 SYGVKD.

The chain couples TRBV18 to TRBJ2-5; TRBD2 is a possible D gene (6 bases). The CDR3 is 14 amino acids. The germline V and J ends were trimmed by 2 bases and 4 bases, with 11 bases remaining between them. Germline V gene sequence: CDR1 KGHSH, CDR2 LQKENI. The chain's CDR3 is CASSPGAGRETQYF. CDR3 DNA sequence: TGTGCCAGCTCACCAGGCGCGGGAAGAGAGACCCAGTACTTC.

This chain joins TRBV28 and TRBJ2-5; 12 bases map to TRBD2. Losses at the gene ends were 6 bases for V and 9 bases for J; bases not matched to a gene: 11. Germline V gene lookup returns CDR1 MDHEN and CDR2 SYDVKM. CDR3 length: 15 residues. The CDR3 loop reads CASRSRLAGARAQYF. The CDR3 region has the DNA TGTGCCAGCAGATCCCGACTAGCGGGGGCTCGGGCCCAGTACTTC.

In its sample, this clone was seen once. V usage is TRBV30 and J usage is TRBJ1-4; 8 bases are shared with TRBD1. CDR3 length: 13 amino acids. V was pared by 5 bases and J by 4 bases, with 3 bases of the junction left unmatched. The germline V gene encodes CDR1 GTSNPN and CDR2 SVGIG (reference sequence). This CDR3 reads CAWSTGGNEKLFF. CDR3 nucleotides: TGTGCCTGGTCAACAGGGGGTAATGAAAAACTGTTTTTT.

The rearrangement joins TRBV7-3 to TRBJ2-7, with TRBD1 matching over 7 bases. The V segment lost 5 bases and the J segment 3 bases; nucleotides outside the gene matches: 7. Germline V gene data show CDR1 as SGHTA and CDR2 as FQGTGA. This CDR3 has 14 residues. CDR3 in DNA: TGTGCCAGCAGCACCCGGGACAGTCTCTACGAGCAGTACTTC. Its protein product is CASSTRDSLYEQYF.

The chain combines TRBV6-5 with TRBJ2-1; D is possibly TRBD1 (6 bases). From germline, CDR1 is MNHEY and CDR2 SVGAGI. The V end lost 6 bases, the J end lost 6 bases, and 15 bases lay between the germline ends. The CDR3 consists of 14 residues. The CDR3 sequence is CASSSRDNLNEQFF. The CDR3 bases are TGTGCCAGCAGCTCCCGGGACAACCTCAATGAGCAGTTCTTC.

This sequence joins TRBV2 and TRBJ2-5, with 8 nucleotides matching TRBD2. Trimming took 4 bases from V and 4 from J; bases not matched to a gene: 5. Germline assignment: CDR1 SNHLY and CDR2 FYNNEI. CDR3 length: 14 residues. CDR3 coding DNA: TGTGCCAGCAGTGTGACTAGCGCGGGAGAGACCCAGTACTTC. Translating gives CASSVTSAGETQYF.

The V and J genes are TRBV5-1 and TRBJ2-7; D is perhaps TRBD1 (5 bases). From germline, CDR1 is SGHRS and CDR2 YFSETQ. The CDR3 contains 14 residues. The ends were cut back, 0 bases at V and 4 bases at J, with 11 bases in the middle. Written as DNA, the CDR3 is TGCGCCAGCAGCTTGGACCAGGGAAGGTACGAGCAGTACTTC. Its translation: CASSLDQGRYEQYF.

The V and J genes are TRBV6-5 and TRBJ2-7; 11 positions agree with TRBD1. Germline assignment: CDR1 MNHEY and CDR2 SVGAGI. This CDR3 is built from 13 residues. With 11 bases clipped from V and 2 bases from J, the junction kept 5 bases outside the gene matches. DNA for the CDR3: TGTGCCGTCGGACAGGGGGCTACCTACGAGCAGTACTTC. Its translation: CAVGQGATYEQYF.

The rearrangement joins TRBV19 to TRBJ2-7, with 11 bases lining up with TRBD2. Germline V gene lookup returns CDR1 LNHDA and CDR2 SQIVND (reference sequence). This CDR3 has 17 amino acids. The V and J ends lost 3 bases and 3 bases, in that order; junction bases with no gene match: 10. CDR3 in amino acids: CASSIYPTSGTIYEQYF. The CDR3 DNA reads as TGTGCCAGTAGTATCTACCCGACTAGCGGGACGATCTACGAGCAGTACTTC.

The chain uses TRBV11-3 and TRBJ1-2; D unresolved. In germline, CDR1 is SGHNT, CDR2 YENEEA. V lost 5 bases, J lost 5 bases, and 9 bases lay in between. The CDR3 totals 12 residues. CDR3 coding DNA: TGTGCCAGCAGCGCCGGAGTTTATGGCTACACCTTC. This sequence encodes CASSAGVYGYTF.

The V and J genes are TRBV6-2 or TRBV6-3 and TRBJ2-2; 8 bases are shared with TRBD1. CDR3 size: 15 residues. V dropped 4 bases and J dropped 4; count of bases not matched to a gene: 5. Germline V CDR1 and CDR2: MNHEY, SVGEGT. The CDR3 nucleotides are TGTGCCAGCAGTTCTCAGGGGGCGGTCACCGGGGAGCTGTTTTTT. This codes for CASSSQGAVTGELFF.

The rearrangement links TRBV4-3 to TRBJ1-5; the match to TRBD1 covers 8 bases. Looked up from germline, CDR1 is LGHNA and CDR2 is YSLEER. The CDR3 is 15 residues long. The V gene end was trimmed by 0 bases and the J gene end by 6 bases; junction bases not matched to a gene: 4. CDR3 in DNA: TGCGCCAGCAGCCAAGACAGGGGGCGAAGTCAGCCCCAGCATTTT. Its protein product is CASSQDRGRSQPQHF.

The rearrangement uses TRBV4-2 and TRBJ2-1; 9 positions match TRBD2. CDR1 and CDR2 from the germline V gene are LGHNA and YNFKEQ. Trimming removed 2 bases from V and 8 bases from J; junction bases left unmatched: 7. The CDR3 spans 15 residues. The CDR3 DNA reads as TGTGCCAGCAGCCAAAGGTGGGGCGGGGGGGATGAGCAGTTCTTC. This encodes CASSQRWGGGDEQFF.